This T cell receptor (beta chain) was sequenced during a study of glioma-infiltrating T cells. Comment on this clonotype: Its specificity is unknown. One base away lies a much larger clone, so this may be a sequencing read error.

The iRepertoire nested amplicon-rescue multiplex PCR amplified TCR alpha and beta CDR3s from RNA. For one-step reverse transcription and amplification, roughly 95-400 ng of tissue mRNA or PBMC total RNA was used. Each CDR3 protein is one row after TCRdb ran MiXCR on the multiplex PCR reads. The profile shows about 180,000 distinct CDR3 sequences, around 42% of them singletons. Study findings and constraints: Very few CDR3 sequences were shared between tissue and blood. Tissue-blood divergence was below expectation in non-neoplastic patients, above in gliomas.

The sequencing input was glioma tissue, nonneoplastic brain tissue, or PBMCs (not recorded which). The receptor's source is a human donor with low-grade glioma or glioblastoma, undergoing nonglioma brain surgery, or in good health (not recorded which).

In DNA, the CDR3 is TGTGCCAGCAGACTTGACGATAATTCACCCCTCCACTTT. Protein product: CASRLDDNSPLHF. V is TRBV7-2 and J is TRBJ1-6; D remains ambiguous. V was shortened by 6 bases and J by 5 bases, with 8 bases between the two germline ends. CDR3 length: 13 amino acids. Germline V gene lookup returns CDR1 SGHTA and CDR2 FQGNSA. Full variable domain (rest looked up from reference TRBV7-2 and TRBJ1-6): GAGVSQSPSNKVTEKGKDVELRCDPISGHTALYWYRQSLGQGLEFLIYFQGNSAPDKSGLPSDRFSAERTGGSVSTLTIQRTQQEDSAVYLCASRLDDNSPLHFGNGTRLTVT.